This T cell receptor (beta chain) was sequenced during a study of blood T cell repertoires in COVID-19. Looking at the study overall: The United States, Italy and Spain provided the acute and convalescent COVID-19 samples. T cells, B-cell-depleted T cells, or PBMCs provided the cDNA or gDNA that served as material.

Authors' processing steps: Amplifying reference gene primers gave estimates of nucleated cell counts. Sequencing was performed with immunoSEQ multiplex PCR; in TCRdb, only in-frame clones are kept and a portion is missing. D and trimming were read from the DNA, whereas the V and J calls and clone size are those reported in that table. The sample holds fewer than 150,000 clones, 70% to 80% seen once. Deletions cut 1 base from V and 0 bases from J, with 18 bases between. The CDR3 length is 18 residues. Germline-derived CDR1 and CDR2 are SGHRS and YFSETQ. This sequence joins TRBV5-1 and TRBJ2-3; possibly TRBD1 for D (7 bases). The source of this sequence is a man in his sixties who had recovered from COVID-19. Sequencing was performed on peripheral blood. This chain's CDR3 is CASSLSGQHSGSTDTQYF. The DNA of the CDR3 is TGCGCCAGCAGCTTGTCGGGACAGCATAGCGGTAGCACAGATACGCAGTATTTT. Combining the CDR3 with reference TRBV5-1 and TRBJ2-3 gives the whole variable domain KAGVTQTPRYLIKTRGQQVTLSCSPISGHRSVSWYQQTPGQGLQFLFEYFSETQRNKGNFPGRFSGRQFSNSRSEMNVSTLELGDSALYLCASSLSGQHSGSTDTQYFGPGTRLTVL.